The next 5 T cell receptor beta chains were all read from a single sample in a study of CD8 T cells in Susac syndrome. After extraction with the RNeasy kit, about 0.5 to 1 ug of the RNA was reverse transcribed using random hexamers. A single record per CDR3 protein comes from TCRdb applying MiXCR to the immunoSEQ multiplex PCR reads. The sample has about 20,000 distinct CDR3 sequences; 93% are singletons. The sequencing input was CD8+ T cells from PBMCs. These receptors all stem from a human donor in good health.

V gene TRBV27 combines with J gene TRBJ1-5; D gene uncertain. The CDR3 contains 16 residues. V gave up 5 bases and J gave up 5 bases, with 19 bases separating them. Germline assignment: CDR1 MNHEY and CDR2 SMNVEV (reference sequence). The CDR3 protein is CASSPRLIASHQPQHF. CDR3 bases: TGTGCCAGCAGTCCCCGGCTCATCGCATCGCATCAGCCCCAGCATTTT.

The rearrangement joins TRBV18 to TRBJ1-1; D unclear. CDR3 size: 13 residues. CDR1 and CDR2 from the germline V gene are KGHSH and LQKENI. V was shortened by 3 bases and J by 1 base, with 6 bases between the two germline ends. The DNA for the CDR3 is TGTGCCAGCTCACCCAAGGGGAACACTGAAGCTTTCTTT. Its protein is CASSPKGNTEAFF.

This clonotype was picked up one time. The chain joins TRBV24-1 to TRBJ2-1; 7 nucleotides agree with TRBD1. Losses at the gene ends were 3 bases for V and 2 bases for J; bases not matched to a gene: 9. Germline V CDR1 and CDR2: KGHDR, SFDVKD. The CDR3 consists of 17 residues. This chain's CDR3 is CATSDARDSYPYNEQFF. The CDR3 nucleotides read TGTGCCACCAGTGATGCCCGGGACAGTTATCCCTACAATGAGCAGTTCTTC.

As DNA, the CDR3 is TGTGCCACCGGAGCCGAGGAGAATGGCTACACCTTC. Translation gives CATGAEENGYTF. V usage is TRBV19 and J usage is TRBJ1-2; D gene uncertain. The V gene's germline CDR1 is LNHDA and CDR2 SQIVND (reference sequence). V lost 10 bases, J lost 6 bases, and 15 bases lay in between. The CDR3 is 12 residues long.

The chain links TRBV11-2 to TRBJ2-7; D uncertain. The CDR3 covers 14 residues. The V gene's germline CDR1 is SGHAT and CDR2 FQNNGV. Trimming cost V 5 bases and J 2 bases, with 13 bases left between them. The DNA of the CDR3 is TGTGCCAGCAGCCCCCCCGGGCCTCCCTACGAGCAGTACTTC. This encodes CASSPPGPPYEQYF.